This is a list of T cell receptor beta chains from one sample in a study of blood T cell repertoires in COVID-19. Sequencing used immunoSEQ multiplex PCR; TCRdb keeps in-frame clones, though not all of them. Here the sample spans over 300,000 clones, around 87% being singletons. The sequenced material came from peripheral blood. The receptors shown here come from a man aged 18 to 30 with active or convalescent COVID-19. Both conserved end residues are part of each CDR3. D genes are given only for firm matches. Clone size is not always given. Where it is, it says once, few, many or a class for expanded clones.

j_call v_call clone_size d_call cdr3_nt cdr3_aa
TRBJ2-2 TRBV6-6 . . TGTGCCAGCAGTCAAACAGGGTCCGGGGAGCTGTTTTTT CASSQTGSGELFF
TRBJ2-7 TRBV24-1 . . TGTGCCACCAGTGACAACCGGGACACTGAGCAGTACTTC CATSDNRDTEQYF
TRBJ2-3 TRBV28 . . TGTGCCAGCAGTTCTTTTCTTTTTCAGCCCGCAGTATTCAGCGGCCCTAGCACAGATACGCAGTATTTT CASSSFLFQPAVFSGPSTDTQYF
TRBJ1-5 TRBV5-5 . . TGTGCCAGCAGCTTCCGGGACTCCGACCAGCCCCAGCATTTT CASSFRDSDQPQHF
TRBJ1-5 TRBV18 . . TGTGCCAGCTCATTCACAGGATACCCTAGCAATCAGCCCCAGCATTTT CASSFTGYPSNQPQHF
TRBJ2-1 TRBV27 . TRBD2 TGTGCCAGCAGTTCCGGACTAGCGGTCTACAATGAGCAGTTCTTC CASSSGLAVYNEQFF
TRBJ1-2 TRBV19 . TRBD1 TGTGCCAGTAGTACCTCCCGGGACAGATATGGCTACACCTTC CASSTSRDRYGYTF
TRBJ2-7 TRBV6-2/TRBV6-3 . . TGTGCCAGCAGTTACGCGGGGTTCTACGAGCAGTACTTC CASSYAGFYEQYF
TRBJ2-3 TRBV7-2 . TRBD2 TGTGCCAGCAGCTTAGTGGTTGGCGGGGGGGCGTCAGATACGCAGTATTTT CASSLVVGGGASDTQYF
TRBJ2-6 TRBV6-2/TRBV6-3 . . TGTGCCAGCAGTTACGATACAGGGTACCCTGGGGCCAACGTCCTGACTTTC CASSYDTGYPGANVLTF
TRBJ2-3 TRBV19 . . TGTGCCAGTAGTATGGGTGCGGGGTTCCCAGATACGCAGTATTTT CASSMGAGFPDTQYF
TRBJ1-5 TRBV7-9 . TRBD1 TGTGCCAGCAGCTTGTCTCAGGGGGTGGGTCAGCCCCAGCATTTT CASSLSQGVGQPQHF
TRBJ2-7 TRBV24-1 . . TGTGCCACCAGACAGGGTCCGAGCTCCGAGCAGTACTTC CATRQGPSSEQYF
TRBJ1-1 TRBV11-2 . TRBD1 TGTGCCAGCAGCGATCGAGGACAGGGGAGCACTGAAGCTTTCTTT CASSDRGQGSTEAFF
TRBJ1-2 TRBV10-3 . TRBD1 TGTGCCATCAGTGACCCTAGACAGGGCTCATGGTATGGCTACACCTTC CAISDPRQGSWYGYTF
TRBJ2-2 TRBV28 . . TGTGCCAGCAGTTCGCCGAACCCCTATATGGCCCCTCGGGACACCGGGGAGCTGTTTTTT CASSSPNPYMAPRDTGELFF
TRBJ1-2 TRBV10-3 few . TGTGCCATCAGTGAGTCTAAAGGAGTAGATGGCTACACCTTC CAISESKGVDGYTF
TRBJ2-2 TRBV6-4 . TRBD2 TGTGCCAGCAGTGACGGACTAGCGAACACCGGGGAGCTGTTTTTT CASSDGLANTGELFF
TRBJ1-5 TRBV7-2 . . TGTGCCAGCAGCTCCCACATGGGCCAGCCCCAGCATTTT CASSSHMGQPQHF
TRBJ1-3 TRBV10-3 . . TGTGCCATCAGTGAGTCGAATGGCAGGGCCGGGTATTTT CAISESNGRAGYF
TRBJ2-1 TRBV6-2/TRBV6-3 . TRBD2 TGTGCCAGCAGTTACGGTGGTAGCGGGGGGGTTATCTCCTACAATGAGCAGTTCTTC CASSYGGSGGVISYNEQFF
TRBJ1-5 TRBV6-6 . TRBD1 TGTGCCAGCAGTTACTCGATCGGGACAGGGGTCCAGCATTTT CASSYSIGTGVQHF
TRBJ1-1 TRBV2 . TRBD1 TGTGCCAGCAGTGGACAGGGGCACACTGAAGCTTTCTTT CASSGQGHTEAFF
TRBJ1-2 TRBV6-4 many . TGTGCCAGCAGTGAAGGAGAGGCAACTGGCTACACCTTC CASSEGEATGYTF
TRBJ1-3 TRBV28 . . TGTGCCAGCAGTACGGGAGCGCGGGGAGGTGGGAACACCATATATTTT CASSTGARGGGNTIYF
TRBJ1-5 TRBV2 . . TGTGCCACCGCCGGGTCCCAAGGCAATCAGCCCCAGCATTTT CATAGSQGNQPQHF
TRBJ1-1 TRBV18 . . TGTGCCAGCTCAGAGTTGTTGGGGCTGGCTGAAGCTTTCTTT CASSELLGLAEAFF
TRBJ2-2 TRBV5-5 . . TGTGCCAGCAGCAATACAGTTTCCGGGGAGCTGTTTTTT CASSNTVSGELFF
TRBJ2-3 TRBV11-2 . TRBD2 TGTGCCAGCAGCTTGGGACTAGCGGGAATTGCAGATACGCAGTATTTT CASSLGLAGIADTQYF
TRBJ2-3 TRBV5-4 . . TGTGCCAGCAGCTATCTTAGCACAGATACGCAGTATTTT CASSYLSTDTQYF
TRBJ1-1 TRBV7-2 . . TGTGCCAGCAGCCCACAGGGTCGGTTTGAAGCTTTCTTT CASSPQGRFEAFF
TRBJ1-1 TRBV29-1 . . TGCAGCGTTGAAGATCAGGTAGAGATGAACACTGAAGCTTTCTTT CSVEDQVEMNTEAFF
TRBJ2-1 TRBV5-1 . TRBD2 TGCGCCAGCAGCCCGGGACTAGCGGGAGGGAGGTATGAGCAGTTCTTC CASSPGLAGGRYEQFF
TRBJ2-7 TRBV5-6 . TRBD1 TGTGCCAGCAGCGCACCGGGACAGGCAAAGTACGAGCAGTACTTC CASSAPGQAKYEQYF
TRBJ1-5 TRBV28 . . TGTGCCAGCACAGAGGAATCAATCAATCAGCCCCAGCATTTT CASTEESINQPQHF
TRBJ1-3 TRBV28 . TRBD1 TGTGCCAGCAGTCAACAGGGGGCGCGTGGAAACACCATATATTTT CASSQQGARGNTIYF
TRBJ2-7 TRBV29-1 . TRBD2 TGCAGCGCTGCACTCGGGGGGAAGGGTTACGAGCAGTACTTC CSAALGGKGYEQYF
TRBJ1-5 TRBV28 few . TGTGCCAGCAGTTTGATGGGAGGGGGTCAGCCCCAGCATTTT CASSLMGGGQPQHF
TRBJ1-5 TRBV2 . . TGTGCCACATCGGGAGACAGTAATCAGCCCCAGCATTTT CATSGDSNQPQHF
TRBJ2-2 TRBV5-6 . . TGTGCCAGCAGCTCGTTGACAGCCGGGGAGCTGTTTTTT CASSSLTAGELFF
TRBJ2-1 TRBV11-2 few . TGTGCCAGCAGGGTTTGGGGCGGGATTTACAATGAGCAGTTCTTC CASRVWGGIYNEQFF
TRBJ2-1 TRBV30 once TRBD2 TGTGCCTGGAGCCCCGGACTAGCGGGAGGTCCGAGTGAGCAGTTCTTC CAWSPGLAGGPSEQFF
TRBJ1-4 TRBV28 . . TGTGCCAGCGAACCCTCAGGGCAAGCAACTAATGAAAAACTGTTTTTT CASEPSGQATNEKLFF
TRBJ1-1 TRBV14 . . TGTGCCAGCAGTCTTAGGGAAGGGGTTCGGACTGAAGCTTTCTTT CASSLREGVRTEAFF
TRBJ2-1 TRBV3-1/TRBV3-2 once . TGTGCCAGCAGCCAGGAGCGTATCAACAATGAGCAGTTCTTC CASSQERINNEQFF
TRBJ1-1 TRBV27 . . TGTGCCAGCAGGGGTTCGGGTACCAAGACGAACACTGAAGCTTTCTTT CASRGSGTKTNTEAFF
TRBJ2-1 TRBV5-1 . TRBD2 TGCGCCAGCAGCTCCCCGCTAGCGGGGGTAAAGTACAATGAGCAGTTCTTC CASSSPLAGVKYNEQFF